The entry below gives a single T cell receptor (beta chain) sequence along with its context. Its antigen is currently unknown. This sample was included in a study of OX40 agonist ivuxolimab in advanced cancers. Study context: Intravenous ivuxolimab at 0.01 to 10 mg/kg was given to patients every 2 weeks. Past anti-PD-1, anti-PD-L1 or anti-CTLA-4 therapy was accepted, and 30% to 50% had received some. Broader study findings: CD8+ T cells (on average) carried more expanded clones than CD4+ T cells. People who partly responded at 0.1-3.0 mg/kg had some of the least clonal expansion seen.

Clones were sequenced by immunoSEQ multiplex PCR, and TCRdb holds only the in-frame ones, with some missing. Of about 150,000 clones listed, under 95% are singletons. CDR3 length: 15 amino acids. V lost 3 bases and J 2 bases, leaving 12 bases between the germline ends. This clonotype was obtained from an adult with an advanced solid tumor such as melanoma, head and neck, liver or kidney cancer. Material: CD4+ or CD8+ T cells sorted from blood, obtained in a trial of the OX40 agonist ivuxolimab. This sequence joins TRBV23-1 and TRBJ2-3, with D uncertain. TRBV23-1 is an ORF; its function is uncertain. CDR3 residues: CASSQGIPPTDTQYF. CDR3 nucleotide sequence: TGCGCCAGCAGTCAGGGCATCCCTCCCACAGATACGCAGTATTTT.